Detailed here is one T cell receptor (beta chain). Its cognate antigen is unknown. Clones were read by immunoSEQ multiplex PCR, and TCRdb kept only the in-frame ones, dropping some. The table includes about 8,900 clones, roughly nine tenths detected once. These data are taken from a study of stem cell transplantation in POMP-related autoinflammatory disease. Study context: Impaired MHC class I-dependent CD8+ differentiation was hypothesized from defective thymoproteasomes. CD8+ T cells were low and CD4+ cells naive-skewed before transplant. General study results and limits: A trend toward lower repertoire diversity and greater clonality appeared in every analyzed T-cell subset of PRAID patients. Fewer unique TRB V-J gene pairings were identified in patients with PRAID.

PRAID featured prominent immunodeficiency. Germline trimming cut 4 bases from V and 5 bases from J; bases unmatched to any gene: 8. The CDR3 covers 14 residues. Germline CDR1 and CDR2: GTSNPN and SVGIG (reference sequence). This receptor was obtained from a human donor with POMP-related autoinflammation and immune dysregulation (PRAID). The source material was CD8+ T cells from PBMCs, sampled before stem cell transplantation. This chain uses TRBV30 with TRBJ2-1; 7 nucleotides match TRBD2. CDR3 sequence: CAWTGGSIDNEQFF. The CDR3 nucleotides read TGTGCCTGGACCGGCGGGAGTATAGACAATGAGCAGTTCTTC.